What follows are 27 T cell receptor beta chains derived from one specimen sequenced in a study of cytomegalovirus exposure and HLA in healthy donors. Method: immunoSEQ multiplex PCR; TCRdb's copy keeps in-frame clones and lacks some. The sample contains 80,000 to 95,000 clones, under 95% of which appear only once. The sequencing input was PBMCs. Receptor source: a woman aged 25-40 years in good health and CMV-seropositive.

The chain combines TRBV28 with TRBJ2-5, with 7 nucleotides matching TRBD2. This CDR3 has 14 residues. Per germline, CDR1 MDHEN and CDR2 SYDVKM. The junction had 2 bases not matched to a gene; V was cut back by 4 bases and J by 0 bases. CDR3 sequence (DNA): TGTGCCAGCAGTTATGGGGGGGACCAAGAGACCCAGTACTTC. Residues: CASSYGGDQETQYF.

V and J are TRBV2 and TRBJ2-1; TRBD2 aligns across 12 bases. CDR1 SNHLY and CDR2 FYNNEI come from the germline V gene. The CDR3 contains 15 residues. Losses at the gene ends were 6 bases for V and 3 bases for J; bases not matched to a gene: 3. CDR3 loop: CASSSTSGSYNEQFF. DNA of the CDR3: TGTGCCAGCAGCTCGACTAGCGGGAGCTACAATGAGCAGTTCTTC.

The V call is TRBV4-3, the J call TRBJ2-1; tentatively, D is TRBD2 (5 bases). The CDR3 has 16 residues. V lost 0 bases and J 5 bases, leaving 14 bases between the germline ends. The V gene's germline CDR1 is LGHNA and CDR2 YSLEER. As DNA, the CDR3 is TGCGCCAGCAGCCAAGATTTAGGAGGTCGCCACAATGAGCAGTTCTTC. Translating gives CASSQDLGGRHNEQFF.

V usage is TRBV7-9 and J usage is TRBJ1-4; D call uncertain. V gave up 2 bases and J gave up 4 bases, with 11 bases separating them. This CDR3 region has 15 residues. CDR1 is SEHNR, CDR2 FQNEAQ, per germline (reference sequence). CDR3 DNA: TGTGCCAGCAGCTTATTGGAGCGAGATAATGAAAAACTGTTTTTT. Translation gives CASSLLERDNEKLFF.

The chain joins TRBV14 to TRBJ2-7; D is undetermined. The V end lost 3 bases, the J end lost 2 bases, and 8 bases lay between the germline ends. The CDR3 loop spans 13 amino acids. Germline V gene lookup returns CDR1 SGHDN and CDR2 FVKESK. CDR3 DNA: TGTGCCAGCAGCCATCTTACAGCCTACGAGCAGTACTTC. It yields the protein CASSHLTAYEQYF.

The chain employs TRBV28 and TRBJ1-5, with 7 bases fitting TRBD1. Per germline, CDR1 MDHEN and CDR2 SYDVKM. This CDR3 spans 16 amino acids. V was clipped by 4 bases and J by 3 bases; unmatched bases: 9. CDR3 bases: TGTGCCAGCAGTTCCCCCGAGGGACAGAACAATCAGCCCCAGCATTTT. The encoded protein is CASSSPEGQNNQPQHF.

CDR3: CASSFDRRAYEQYF. The CDR3 DNA reads TGTGCCAGCAGCTTTGACAGGCGAGCCTACGAGCAGTACTTC. The rearrangement links TRBV7-6 to TRBJ2-7, with a possible D match to TRBD1 (6 bases). V was cut by 3 bases and J by 2 bases, with 11 bases left in between. This CDR3 is 14 amino acids long. CDR1 and CDR2 (germline): SGHVS, FNYEAQ.

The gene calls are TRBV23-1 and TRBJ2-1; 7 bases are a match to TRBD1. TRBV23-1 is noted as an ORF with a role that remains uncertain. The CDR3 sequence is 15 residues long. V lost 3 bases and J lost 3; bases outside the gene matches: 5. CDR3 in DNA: TGCGCCAGCAGTCACACAGGGGTAAGCTACAATGAGCAGTTCTTC. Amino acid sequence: CASSHTGVSYNEQFF.

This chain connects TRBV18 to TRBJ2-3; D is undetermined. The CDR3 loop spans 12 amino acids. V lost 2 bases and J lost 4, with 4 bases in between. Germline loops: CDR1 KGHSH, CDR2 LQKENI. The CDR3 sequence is CASSPNSDTQYF. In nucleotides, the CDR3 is TGTGCCAGCTCACCAAACTCAGATACGCAGTATTTT.

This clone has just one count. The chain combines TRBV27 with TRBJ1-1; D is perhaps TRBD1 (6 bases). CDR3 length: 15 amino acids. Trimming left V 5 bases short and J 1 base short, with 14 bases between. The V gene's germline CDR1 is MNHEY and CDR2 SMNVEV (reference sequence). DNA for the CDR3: TGTGCCAGCAGTCCCGGGTCGGACAGGAACACTGAAGCTTTCTTT. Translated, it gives CASSPGSDRNTEAFF.

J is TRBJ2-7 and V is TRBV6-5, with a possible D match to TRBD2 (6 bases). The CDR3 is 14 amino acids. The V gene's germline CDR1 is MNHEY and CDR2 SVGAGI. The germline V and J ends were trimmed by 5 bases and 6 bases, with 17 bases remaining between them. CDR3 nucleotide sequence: TGTGCCAGCAGTCCGGGACTCCGGGTAGGCGAGCAGTACTTC. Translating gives CASSPGLRVGEQYF.

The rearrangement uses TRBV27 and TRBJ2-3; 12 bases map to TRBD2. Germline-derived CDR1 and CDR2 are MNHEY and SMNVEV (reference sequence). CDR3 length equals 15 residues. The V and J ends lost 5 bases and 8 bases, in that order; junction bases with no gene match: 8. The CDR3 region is CASSLRLAGVATQYF. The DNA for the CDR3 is TGTGCCAGCAGTCTCAGACTAGCGGGAGTCGCTACGCAGTATTTT.

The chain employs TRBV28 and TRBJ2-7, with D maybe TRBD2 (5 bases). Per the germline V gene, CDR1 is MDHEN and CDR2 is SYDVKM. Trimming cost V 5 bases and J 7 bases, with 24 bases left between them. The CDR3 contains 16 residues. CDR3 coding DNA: TGTGCCAGCAGTCAAGCCGGGGTGATTGTGGCCGGGGAGCAGTACTTC. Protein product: CASSQAGVIVAGEQYF.

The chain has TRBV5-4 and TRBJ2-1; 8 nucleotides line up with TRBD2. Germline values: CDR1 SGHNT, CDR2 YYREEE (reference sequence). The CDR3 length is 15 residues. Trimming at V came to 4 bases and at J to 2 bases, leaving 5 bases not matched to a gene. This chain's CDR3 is CASSVSGRAYNEQFF. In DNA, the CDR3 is TGTGCCAGCAGCGTAAGCGGGAGAGCCTACAATGAGCAGTTCTTC.

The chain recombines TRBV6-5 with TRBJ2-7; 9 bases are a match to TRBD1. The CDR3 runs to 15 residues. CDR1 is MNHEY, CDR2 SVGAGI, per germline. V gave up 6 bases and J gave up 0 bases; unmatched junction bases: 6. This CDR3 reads CASRTRQGGSYEQYF. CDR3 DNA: TGTGCCAGCAGAACTAGACAGGGGGGCTCCTACGAGCAGTACTTC.

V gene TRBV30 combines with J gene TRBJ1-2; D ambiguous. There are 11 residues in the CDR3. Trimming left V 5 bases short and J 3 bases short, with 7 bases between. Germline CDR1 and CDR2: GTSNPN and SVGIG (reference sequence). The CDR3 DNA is TGTGCCTGGGACCGGGACTATGGCTACACCTTC. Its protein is CAWDRDYGYTF.

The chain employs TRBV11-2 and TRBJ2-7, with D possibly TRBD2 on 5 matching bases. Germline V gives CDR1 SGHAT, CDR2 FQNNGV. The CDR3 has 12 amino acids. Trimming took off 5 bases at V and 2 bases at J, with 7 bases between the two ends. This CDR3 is CASSVGTYEQYF. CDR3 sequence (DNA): TGTGCCAGCAGCGTCGGGACCTACGAGCAGTACTTC. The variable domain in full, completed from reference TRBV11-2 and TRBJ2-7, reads EAGVAQSPRYKIIEKRQSVAFWCNPISGHATLYWYQQILGQGPKLLIQFQNNGVVDDSQLPKDRFSAERLKGVDSTLKIQPAKLEDSAVYLCASSVGTYEQYFGPGTRLTVT.

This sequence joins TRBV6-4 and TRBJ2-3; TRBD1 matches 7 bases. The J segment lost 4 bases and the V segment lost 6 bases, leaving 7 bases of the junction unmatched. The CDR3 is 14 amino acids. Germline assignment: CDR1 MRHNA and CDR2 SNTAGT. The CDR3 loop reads CASREIGGSDTQYF. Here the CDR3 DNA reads TGTGCCAGCAGAGAAATAGGGGGCTCAGATACGCAGTATTTT.

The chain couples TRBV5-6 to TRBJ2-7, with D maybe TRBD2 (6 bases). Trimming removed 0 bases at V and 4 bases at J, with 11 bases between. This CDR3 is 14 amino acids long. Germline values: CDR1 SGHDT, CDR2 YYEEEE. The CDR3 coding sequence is TGTGCCAGCAGCTTGGGGGCGGGATCTTACGAGCAGTACTTC. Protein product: CASSLGAGSYEQYF.

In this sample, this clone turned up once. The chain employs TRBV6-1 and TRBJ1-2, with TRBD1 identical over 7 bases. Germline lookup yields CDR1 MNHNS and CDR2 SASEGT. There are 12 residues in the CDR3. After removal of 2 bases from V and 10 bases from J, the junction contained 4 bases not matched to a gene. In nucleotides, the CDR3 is TGTGCCAGCAGTGAAAGGGACAGAGACTACACCTTC. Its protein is CASSERDRDYTF.

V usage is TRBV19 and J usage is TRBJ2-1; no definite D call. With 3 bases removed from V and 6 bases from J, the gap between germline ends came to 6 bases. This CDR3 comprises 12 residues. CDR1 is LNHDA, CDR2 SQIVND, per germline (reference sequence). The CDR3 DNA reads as TGTGCCAGTAGTATTCTACTCAATGAGCAGTTCTTC. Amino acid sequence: CASSILLNEQFF.

The CDR3 region has the DNA TGTGCCAGCAGGGACGGGGGTAGCAATCAGCCCCAGCATTTT. Protein: CASRDGGSNQPQHF. The rearrangement links TRBV6-5 to TRBJ1-5; a weak D match, TRBD1 (5 bases). The CDR3 is made up of 14 amino acids. Germline V gives CDR1 MNHEY, CDR2 SVGAGI. V was trimmed by 6 bases and J by 0 bases, leaving 9 bases between them.

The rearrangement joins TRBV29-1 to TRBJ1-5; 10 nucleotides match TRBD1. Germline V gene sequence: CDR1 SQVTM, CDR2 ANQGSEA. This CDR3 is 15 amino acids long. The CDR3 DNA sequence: TGCAGTGCCTCCCGGGGGACAGGGGCCAATCAGCCCCAGCATTTT. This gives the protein CSASRGTGANQPQHF. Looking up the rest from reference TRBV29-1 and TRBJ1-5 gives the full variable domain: SAVISQKPSRDICQRGTSLTIQCQVDSQVTMMFWYRQQPGQSLTLIATANQGSEATYESGFVIDKFPISRPNLTFSTLTVSNMSPEDSSIYLCSASRGTGANQPQHFGDGTRLSIL.

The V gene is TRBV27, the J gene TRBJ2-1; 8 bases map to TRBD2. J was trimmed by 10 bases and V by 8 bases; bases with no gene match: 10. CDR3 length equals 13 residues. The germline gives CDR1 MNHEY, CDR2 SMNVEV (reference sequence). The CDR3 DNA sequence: TGTGCCAGCCGCCGGGGTAGCGGGACAGAGCAGTTCTTC. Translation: CASRRGSGTEQFF.

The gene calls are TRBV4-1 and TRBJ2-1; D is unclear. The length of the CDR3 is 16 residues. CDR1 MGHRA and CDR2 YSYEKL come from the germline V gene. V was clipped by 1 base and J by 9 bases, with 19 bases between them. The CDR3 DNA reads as TGCGCCAGCAGCCAAGTCGACCTAGTCGGCTTCGGTGAGCAGTTCTTC. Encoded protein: CASSQVDLVGFGEQFF.

The CDR3 protein is CASSISQGAEQFF. CDR3 in DNA: TGTGCCAGTAGTATTTCACAGGGGGCTGAGCAGTTCTTC. This chain connects TRBV19 to TRBJ2-1, with 9 nucleotides matching TRBD1. The ends lost 3 bases at V and 9 bases at J; junction bases unmatched: 3. Germline V CDR1 and CDR2: LNHDA, SQIVND (reference sequence). This CDR3 is built from 13 residues. Full variable domain (remainder filled in from reference TRBV19 and TRBJ2-1): DGGITQSPKYLFRKEGQNVTLSCEQNLNHDAMYWYRQDPGQGLRLIYYSQIVNDFQKGDIAEGYSVSREKKESFPLTVTSAQKNPTAFYLCASSISQGAEQFFGPGTRLTVL.

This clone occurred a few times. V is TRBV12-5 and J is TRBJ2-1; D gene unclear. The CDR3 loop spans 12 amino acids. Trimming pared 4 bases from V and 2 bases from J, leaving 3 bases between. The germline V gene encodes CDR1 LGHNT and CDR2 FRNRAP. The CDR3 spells CASGSAYNEQFF. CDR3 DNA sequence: TGTGCTAGTGGTTCAGCCTACAATGAGCAGTTCTTC.